This entry features one TCR beta chain sequence. No antigen is known for it. The entry originates in a study of T cell responses to AZD1222 COVID-19 vaccine. Study-wide results and caveats: White British people made up most donors, females outnumbered males, and clonal diversity was possibly underestimated.

The germline V gene has CDR1 MNHEY and CDR2 SVGAGI. The V end was cut by 4 bases, the J end by 9 bases, with 19 bases between. The CDR3 runs 16 residues. Here immunoSEQ multiplex PCR was the method, and the copy in TCRdb shows in-frame clones only, minus some. This table has approximately 150,000 clones, 75% to 90% appearing once. The sample consisted of peripheral blood, taken on day 0 of AZD1222 vaccination. This receptor was obtained from an adult in good health. V is TRBV6-5 and J is TRBJ1-6; no clear D gene. CDR3 in DNA: TGTGCCAGCAGTTTCGGTGCCCTGAGGGTTGGTTCACCCCTCCACTTT. This gives the protein CASSFGALRVGSPLHF.